These 14 T cell receptor beta chains originate from one sample sequenced in a study of cytomegalovirus exposure and HLA in healthy donors. Primers: 60 Vbeta forward and 13 Jbeta reverse. Measured with immunoSEQ multiplex PCR; TCRdb has only the in-frame clones, and not every one. This table holds 180,000 or so clones, approximately 80% found once. Sequences were obtained from PBMCs. These receptors all come from a boy aged 2 to 9 in good health and CMV-seronegative.

This clone was recorded only once. The chain links TRBV19 to TRBJ1-5; perhaps TRBD1 as D (6 bases). In germline, CDR1 is LNHDA, CDR2 SQIVND (reference sequence). The CDR3 is made up of 16 amino acids. Trimming took 0 bases from V and 5 from J, leaving 14 bases between them. The CDR3 loop is CASSIDRAGADQPQHF. The CDR3 bases are TGTGCCAGTAGTATAGATCGGGCGGGGGCGGATCAGCCCCAGCATTTT.

The table lists this clone with a few counts. The J gene is TRBJ2-1, the V gene TRBV7-8, with 9 bases identical to TRBD2. This CDR3 comprises 14 residues. With 4 bases clipped from V and 6 bases from J, the junction kept 4 bases outside the gene matches. Germline V gene lookup returns CDR1 SGHVS and CDR2 FQNEAQ. CDR3 bases: TGTGCCAGCAGCTCCCTGACTAGCGGCAATGAGCAGTTCTTC. It yields the protein CASSSLTSGNEQFF. Supplemented by reference TRBV7-8 and TRBJ2-1, the full variable domain reads GAGVSQSPRYKVAKRGQDVALRCDPISGHVSLFWYQQALGQGPEFLTYFQNEAQLDKSGLPSDRFFAERPEGSVSTLKIQRTQQEDSAVYLCASSSLTSGNEQFFGPGTRLTVL.

This clone was seen a few times. This chain connects TRBV19 to TRBJ1-2; 7 bases agree with TRBD1. The germline V gene has CDR1 LNHDA and CDR2 SQIVND (reference sequence). J lost 5 bases, V lost 3 bases, and 3 bases had no gene match. The CDR3 has 13 amino acids. CDR3 sequence (DNA): TGTGCCAGTAGTATCGGGACAGTTTATGGCTACACCTTC. Translation gives CASSIGTVYGYTF.

This chain links TRBV23-1 with TRBJ1-5; D possibly corresponds to TRBD1 (6 bases). TRBV23-1 is an ORF, with its function uncertain. V was trimmed by 0 bases and J by 4 bases, leaving 10 bases between them. This CDR3 has 15 amino acids. The CDR3 nucleotides are TGCGCCAGCAGTCAATCCACACAGGGTAATCAGCCCCAGCATTTT. This encodes CASSQSTQGNQPQHF.

The chain combines TRBV23-1 with TRBJ2-1; weak D call: TRBD1 (5 bases). TRBV23-1 is labeled an ORF, and its function is uncertain. V was cut by 8 bases and J by 3 bases, with 20 bases left in between. This CDR3 is 16 amino acids long. CDR3 protein: CASPRTPGPGYNEQFF. In nucleotides, the CDR3 is TGCGCCAGCCCCAGGACCCCAGGGCCGGGCTACAATGAGCAGTTCTTC.

The V and J genes are TRBV12-5 and TRBJ1-1; the match to TRBD1 covers 7 bases. CDR3 size: 15 residues. Germline V lookup: CDR1 LGHNT, CDR2 FRNRAP. The trim removed 6 bases at V and 5 bases at J, leaving 12 bases unmatched. CDR3 amino acids: CASGWDSPGRTEAFF. In DNA form, the CDR3 reads TGTGCTAGTGGCTGGGACAGCCCAGGAAGGACTGAAGCTTTCTTT.

This clone has just a few counts. This same CDR3 is encoded by further DNA sequences in the sample. The rearrangement links TRBV13 to TRBJ2-1; 8 nucleotides agree with TRBD2. V gave up 5 bases and J gave up 2 bases; unmatched junction bases: 8. The CDR3 sequence is 16 residues long. CDR1 PRHDT and CDR2 FYEKMQ come from the germline V gene (reference sequence). The DNA of the CDR3 is TGTGCCAGCAGCGTAAGACTAGCGAGACCCTACAATGAGCAGTTCTTC. This gives the protein CASSVRLARPYNEQFF. The whole variable domain, remainder taken from reference TRBV13 and TRBJ2-1, is AAGVIQSPRHLIKEKRETATLKCYPIPRHDTVYWYQQGPGQDPQFLISFYEKMQSDKGSIPDRFSAQQFSDYHSELNMSSLELGDSALYFCASSVRLARPYNEQFFGPGTRLTVL.

V is TRBV7-2 and J is TRBJ2-1; a weak D match, TRBD2 (6 bases). The V gene lost 5 bases and the J gene lost 1 base, with 15 bases spanning the gap. Germline values: CDR1 SGHTA, CDR2 FQGNSA. This CDR3 has 16 residues. This chain's CDR3 is CASSVVGGASYNEQFF. For the CDR3, the DNA is TGTGCCAGCAGCGTAGTCGGCGGGGCTTCCTACAATGAGCAGTTCTTC.

V and J are TRBV7-2 and TRBJ2-3, with 9 bases identical to TRBD1. V shed 5 bases, J shed 1 base, and the junction held 4 bases outside the gene matches. Germline V CDR1 and CDR2: SGHTA, FQGNSA. The CDR3 length is 15 residues. CDR3 sequence (DNA): TGTGCCAGCAGCCGCCGGGACAGGGGCACAGATACGCAGTATTTT. Its translation: CASSRRDRGTDTQYF.

The chain uses TRBV5-1 and TRBJ1-2; possibly TRBD1 for D (5 bases). Deletions cut 2 bases from V and 7 bases from J, with 18 bases between. The CDR3 is 15 amino acids. Germline V gives CDR1 SGHRS, CDR2 YFSETQ. The CDR3 loop is CASSLNDSPLGGYTF. CDR3 coding DNA: TGCGCCAGCAGCTTAAATGACAGTCCTCTCGGTGGCTACACCTTC.

There are a few counts of this clone. This CDR3 reads CASSPSDEQFF. The CDR3 DNA sequence: TGTGCCAGCTCACCATCTGATGAGCAGTTCTTC. The chain recombines TRBV18 with TRBJ2-1, with D unclear. The germline V gene has CDR1 KGHSH and CDR2 LQKENI. The length of the CDR3 is 11 residues. V was shortened by 2 bases and J by 8 bases, with 4 bases between the two germline ends.

Concerning this clone: The germline gene is not matched at one end of the junction; a read error may be the cause. This rearrangement joins TRBV5-1 to TRBJ2-1, with D possibly TRBD2 on 6 matching bases. From germline, CDR1 is SGHRS and CDR2 YFSETQ. The CDR3 consists of 16 residues. In DNA, the CDR3 is TGCGCCAGCAGCTTGGCCGGGGGTCACGACTACAATGAGCGGTTCTTC. Translated: CASSLAGGHDYNERFF.

The genes are TRBV3-2 and TRBJ1-1. TRBV3-2 is an annotated pseudogene. CDR3 length equals 9 residues. The CDR3: CASERKAFF. In DNA form, the CDR3 reads TGTGCCAGCGAGAGGAAAGCTTTCTTT.

The gene calls are TRBV6-5 and TRBJ2-5; 14 nucleotides align to TRBD2. Germline CDR1 is MNHEY and CDR2 is SVGAGI. CDR3 length: 15 residues. With 6 bases clipped from V and 7 bases from J, the junction kept 7 bases outside the gene matches. The CDR3 loop reads CASRLGTSGGGTQYF. CDR3 DNA sequence: TGTGCCAGCAGGTTGGGGACTAGCGGGGGAGGGACCCAGTACTTC.